What follows is one T cell receptor (beta chain) and its context. The ends lost 6 bases at V and 7 bases at J; junction bases unmatched: 3. CDR1 MDHEN and CDR2 SYDVKM come from the germline V gene. The CDR3 extends over 12 amino acids. This sample is part of a study of blood T cell repertoires in COVID-19. Study-level background: Collection of acute and convalescent COVID-19 samples took place in the United States, Italy and Spain. The analysed material was cDNA or gDNA that came from T cells, B-cell-depleted T cells, or PBMCs.

Authors' data handling: Counts of nucleated cells, estimated from reference gene primer amplification, were obtained. Sequenced by immunoSEQ multiplex PCR; TCRdb stores in-frame clones only, minus some. V and J calls and clone size are as listed in that table; D and trimming were resolved from the DNA. In the table there are approximately 92,000 clones, roughly 82% of which are singletons. Input material: peripheral blood. The chain has TRBV28 and TRBJ1-5; 7 bases fit TRBD1. The receptor's source is a man older than 75 with acute or convalescent COVID-19. The CDR3 spells CASRSRGQPQHF. The CDR3 DNA reads as TGTGCCAGCAGATCCAGGGGGCAGCCCCAGCATTTT.